The 16 T cell receptor beta chains given below trace back to one sample, sequenced in a study of blood T cell repertoires in COVID-19. Sequencing was performed with immunoSEQ multiplex PCR; in TCRdb, only in-frame clones are kept and a portion is missing. The sample yields approximately 120,000 clones, 70% to 80% seen once. Sequencing was performed on peripheral blood. Receptors originate from a man aged 40-49 years with active or convalescent COVID-19.

This clone was seen only a few times. The chain combines TRBV6-1 with TRBJ1-1, with D hard to call. The V end was cut by 2 bases, the J end by 2 bases, with 6 bases between. The CDR3 consists of 13 residues. Looked up from germline, CDR1 is MNHNS and CDR2 is SASEGT. The CDR3 DNA reads TGTGCCAGCAGTGAACATAGCAACACTGAAGCTTTCTTT. Translated, it gives CASSEHSNTEAFF.

The V call is TRBV11-2, the J call TRBJ2-7; perhaps TRBD2 as D (6 bases). From germline, CDR1 is SGHAT and CDR2 FQNNGV. The V end lost 3 bases, the J end lost 2 bases, and 8 bases lay between the germline ends. The CDR3 is 13 amino acids. CDR3 sequence (DNA): TGTGCCAGCAGCTTCGCGGGGACCTACGAGCAGTACTTC. Translated, it gives CASSFAGTYEQYF.

The V call is TRBV14, the J call TRBJ2-5; unclear D gene. V shed 3 bases and J shed 3 bases, with 14 bases lying between them. This CDR3 is built from 15 residues. Germline CDR1 reads SGHDN; CDR2 reads FVKESK. CDR3 nucleotide sequence: TGTGCCAGCAGCCAGATCGTTCTAGATAAAGAGACCCAGTACTTC. Translating gives CASSQIVLDKETQYF.

The chain joins TRBV18 to TRBJ1-1; D is unclear. The germline V gene encodes CDR1 KGHSH and CDR2 LQKENI. The CDR3 contains 14 residues. The V and J ends lost 0 bases and 1 base respectively, with 6 bases between them. For the CDR3, the DNA is TGTGCCAGCTCACCACCCGGTCGGAACACTGAAGCTTTCTTT. This gives the protein CASSPPGRNTEAFF.

The V gene is TRBV14, the J gene TRBJ2-2; no reliable D call. Trimming stripped 7 bases from V and 0 bases from J, with 6 bases between. The CDR3 covers 13 residues. CDR1 is SGHDN, CDR2 FVKESK, per germline. CDR3 region: CASNPSNTGELFF. The DNA of the CDR3 is TGTGCCAGCAATCCCTCGAACACCGGGGAGCTGTTTTTT.

This chain uses TRBV28 with TRBJ1-1, with D tentatively TRBD1 (6 bases). Germline loops: CDR1 MDHEN, CDR2 SYDVKM. CDR3 size: 15 residues. The V gene lost 6 bases and the J gene lost 0 bases, with 14 bases spanning the gap. In DNA, the CDR3 is TGTGCCAGCAGGTATGCCGGGACACTGAACACTGAAGCTTTCTTT. As protein: CASRYAGTLNTEAFF.

This clone was counted between two and nine times. V gene TRBV5-6 combines with J gene TRBJ1-1; D is unclear. Trimming removed 6 bases at V and 2 bases at J, with 5 bases between. Germline CDR1 SGHDT, CDR2 YYEEEE. CDR3 size: 11 residues. Written as DNA, the CDR3 is TGTGCCAGCACAACAAACACTGAAGCTTTCTTT. Translating it yields CASTTNTEAFF. Using reference TRBV5-6 and TRBJ1-1 for the parts outside the CDR3, the full variable domain is DAGVTQSPTHLIKTRGQQVTLRCSPKSGHDTVSWYQQALGQGPQFIFQYYEEEERQRGNFPDRFSGHQFPNYSSELNVNALLLGDSALYLCASTTNTEAFFGQGTRLTVV.

The V gene is TRBV7-2, the J gene TRBJ1-2; 7 positions match TRBD1. Germline trimming cut 5 bases from V and 1 base from J; bases unmatched to any gene: 10. This CDR3 contains 16 residues. Germline CDR1 is SGHTA and CDR2 is FQGNSA. The CDR3 is CASSVTSGTVNYGYTF. In DNA, the CDR3 is TGTGCCAGCAGCGTTACCTCGGGGACAGTTAACTATGGCTACACCTTC.

This chain connects TRBV10-3 to TRBJ1-6, with 9 bases aligning to TRBD1. Trimming cost V 6 bases and J 7 bases; bases outside gene matches: 7. There are 15 residues in the CDR3. The V gene's germline CDR1 is ENHRY and CDR2 SYGVKD. CDR3 in amino acids: CAISQPTGGNSPLHF. The CDR3 nucleotides are TGTGCCATCAGCCAACCGACAGGGGGAAATTCACCCCTCCACTTT.

The rearrangement links TRBV7-9 to TRBJ1-3; no clear D gene. Trimming shortened V by 2 bases and J by 4 bases, and 9 bases separated the two germline ends. The CDR3 contains 14 residues. Germline V gives CDR1 SEHNR, CDR2 FQNEAQ (reference sequence). CDR3 protein: CASSLRERGNTIYF. The DNA of the CDR3 is TGTGCCAGCAGCTTAAGGGAGAGGGGAAACACCATATATTTT.

Only a few counts were recorded for this clone. V and J are TRBV4-1 and TRBJ2-6; D unresolved. The length of the CDR3 is 12 residues. Germline-derived CDR1 and CDR2 are MGHRA and YSYEKL. Deletions cut 0 bases from V and 12 bases from J, with 6 bases between. The CDR3 sequence is CASSQDNSVLTF. The CDR3, as DNA: TGCGCCAGCAGCCAAGATAATTCCGTCCTGACTTTC.

The J gene is TRBJ2-2, the V gene TRBV3-1 (or the pseudogene TRBV3-2); D may be TRBD2 (6 bases). Between the trimmed V and J ends, which lost 8 bases and 5 bases, there was a span of 9 bases. From germline, CDR1 is LGHDT and CDR2 YNNKEL (reference sequence). This CDR3 has 12 amino acids. The CDR3: CASGRGTGELFF. DNA for the CDR3: TGTGCCAGCGGGCGGGGAACCGGGGAGCTGTTTTTT.

The chain combines TRBV27 with TRBJ2-7; TRBD1 matches 7 bases. Looked up from germline, CDR1 is MNHEY and CDR2 is SMNVEV (reference sequence). This CDR3 spans 17 amino acids. V gave up 2 bases and J gave up 3 bases; unmatched junction bases: 13. The CDR3 coding sequence is TGTGCCAGCAGTTTACCCTCAATAGACAGGGTAGGCTACGAGCAGTACTTC. It codes for CASSLPSIDRVGYEQYF.

The chain employs TRBV28 and TRBJ2-5, with TRBD2 as a possible D gene (6 bases). The CDR3 runs 19 residues. Trimming stripped 5 bases from V and 3 bases from J, with 28 bases between. In germline, CDR1 is MDHEN, CDR2 SYDVKM. This CDR3 is CASSPTPLGSGPFEETQYF. The CDR3 bases are TGTGCCAGCAGTCCCACCCCCCTCGGGAGCGGGCCCTTCGAAGAGACCCAGTACTTC.

This clone showed up just a few times. The chain employs TRBV29-1 and TRBJ2-3; TRBD2 matches at 8 bases. CDR1 is SQVTM, CDR2 ANQGSEA, per germline. The CDR3 is 14 residues long. V gave up 4 bases and J gave up 6 bases; unmatched junction bases: 9. The CDR3 DNA is TGCAGCGTTGTCTTAGCGGGGCAGGCGGATACGCAGTATTTT. It is translated as CSVVLAGQADTQYF.

This rearrangement joins TRBV19 to TRBJ1-2, with D hard to call. The CDR3 consists of 14 residues. The ends were cut back, 5 bases at V and 8 bases at J, with 18 bases in the middle. Per germline, CDR1 LNHDA and CDR2 SQIVND (reference sequence). The CDR3 protein is CASSSPPEERGYTF. CDR3 coding DNA: TGTGCCAGTAGTTCCCCCCCAGAGGAGCGGGGCTACACCTTC.